The 25 T cell receptor beta chains below were found in one sample sequenced in a study of blood T cell repertoires in COVID-19. Profiled with immunoSEQ multiplex PCR; TCRdb holds only in-frame clones, not every one. This table has roughly 100,000 clones, roughly 82% appearing once. The sample consisted of peripheral blood. These TCRs come from a man aged 60-69 years with acute or convalescent COVID-19.

This clone has just one count. This sequence joins TRBV7-9 and TRBJ2-3; TRBD2 aligns across 7 bases. The CDR3 sequence is 16 residues long. V dropped 6 bases and J dropped 0; count of bases not matched to a gene: 9. Germline V gene data show CDR1 as SEHNR and CDR2 as FQNEAQ (reference sequence). DNA for the CDR3: TGTGCCAGCAGGCCCCTGTGGGGGGGAAGCACAGATACGCAGTATTTT. It codes for CASRPLWGGSTDTQYF.

This chain joins TRBV9 and TRBJ1-2; tentative D call: TRBD1 (5 bases). This CDR3 is 15 amino acids long. Germline V gene data show CDR1 as SGDLS and CDR2 as YYNGEE. V lost 3 bases and J 2 bases, leaving 14 bases between the germline ends. The CDR3 reads CASSETGNSNYGYTF. Written as DNA, the CDR3 is TGTGCCAGCAGCGAAACAGGAAACAGCAACTATGGCTACACCTTC.

V and J are TRBV12-3 or TRBV12-4 and TRBJ1-3, with no clear D. The CDR3 extends over 13 amino acids. V dropped 4 bases and J dropped 7 bases, with 11 bases sitting between them. DNA of the CDR3: TGTGCCAGCAGTTATTCAGGTGGGAACACCATATATTTT. It is translated as CASSYSGGNTIYF.

The chain joins TRBV2 to TRBJ1-5; 8 nucleotides line up with TRBD1. The CDR3 runs to 15 residues. The V gene end was trimmed by 8 bases and the J gene end by 6 bases; junction bases not matched to a gene: 12. Germline assignment: CDR1 SNHLY and CDR2 FYNNEI. CDR3 DNA: TGTGCCAGCTCCCGAACCGACAGGGGTGTTCAGCCCCAGCATTTT. It codes for CASSRTDRGVQPQHF.

The V call is TRBV5-1, the J call TRBJ2-7, with 7 bases identical to TRBD2. Germline V gene data show CDR1 as SGHRS and CDR2 as YFSETQ. J was trimmed by 0 bases and V by 7 bases; bases with no gene match: 10. The CDR3 has 15 residues. CDR3 nucleotide sequence: TGCGCCAGCCGGCCGGTCGGCGGGAGCTCCTACGAGCAGTACTTC. Its protein is CASRPVGGSSYEQYF.

This chain connects TRBV19 to TRBJ1-2, with D possibly being TRBD1 (6 bases). The CDR3 length is 15 residues. Trimming stripped 7 bases from V and 0 bases from J, with 15 bases between. The V gene's germline CDR1 is LNHDA and CDR2 SQIVND (reference sequence). CDR3 bases: TGTGCCAGTAACCAGGACAGAGTAGCTAACTATGGCTACACCTTC. Amino acid sequence: CASNQDRVANYGYTF.

This clone turned up a few times. The chain carries TRBV30 and TRBJ2-1, with TRBD2 identical over 13 bases. This CDR3 has 15 residues. Losses at the gene ends were 0 bases for V and 8 bases for J; bases not matched to a gene: 4. CDR1 and CDR2 from the germline V gene are GTSNPN and SVGIG (reference sequence). CDR3 residues: CAWSVRTSGSYEQFF. The DNA of the CDR3 is TGTGCCTGGAGTGTACGGACTAGCGGGAGCTATGAGCAGTTCTTC.

The chain combines TRBV5-4 with TRBJ1-2, with 12 bases identical to TRBD1. The CDR3 runs 14 residues. Looked up from germline, CDR1 is SGHNT and CDR2 is YYREEE (reference sequence). V lost 3 bases and J lost 7; bases outside the gene matches: 4. The CDR3, as DNA: TGTGCCAGCAGCTCCCGGGACAGGGGGCCTGGCTACACCTTC. It is translated as CASSSRDRGPGYTF. Supplemented by reference TRBV5-4 and TRBJ1-2, the full variable domain reads ETGVTQSPTHLIKTRGQQVTLRCSSQSGHNTVSWYQQALGQGPQFIFQYYREEENGRGNFPPRFSGLQFPNYSSELNVNALELDDSALYLCASSSRDRGPGYTFGSGTRLTVV.

The chain uses TRBV10-3 and TRBJ2-7; the D gene is possibly TRBD1 (6 bases). Germline loops: CDR1 ENHRY, CDR2 SYGVKD. V was clipped by 11 bases and J by 2 bases, with 13 bases between them. CDR3 size: 12 residues. CDR3 region: CAVRAGAYEQYF. Written as DNA, the CDR3 is TGTGCCGTACGGGCAGGGGCCTACGAGCAGTACTTC.

There are many counts of this clone. The chain has TRBV6-2 or TRBV6-3 and TRBJ1-2; no clear D. V was clipped by 0 bases and J by 4 bases, with 9 bases between them. Germline V gene lookup returns CDR1 MNHEY and CDR2 SVGEGT. CDR3 size: 14 residues. DNA for the CDR3: TGTGCCAGCAGTTACTCGACATTCGTCTATGGCTACACCTTC. Amino acids: CASSYSTFVYGYTF.

The chain combines TRBV2 with TRBJ1-2; D possibly corresponds to TRBD1 (5 bases). The ends were cut back, 6 bases at V and 4 bases at J, with 15 bases in the middle. The CDR3 spans 14 residues. Germline lookup yields CDR1 SNHLY and CDR2 FYNNEI. DNA for the CDR3: TGTGCCAGCAGCCCCCGGGGGGTTCCCTATGGCTACACCTTC. Its protein is CASSPRGVPYGYTF.

The rearrangement joins TRBV3-1 (or the pseudogene TRBV3-2) to TRBJ1-4; TRBD1 is a possible D gene (5 bases). V was trimmed by 1 base and J by 6 bases, leaving 15 bases between them. There are 16 residues in the CDR3. Germline values: CDR1 LGHDT, CDR2 YNNKEL (reference sequence). The CDR3 nucleotides read TGTGCCAGCAGCCAAGGAGACTCAGGGTGGGATGAAAAACTGTTTTTT. Translating it yields CASSQGDSGWDEKLFF.

The chain couples TRBV30 to TRBJ1-4; D might be TRBD1 (6 bases). The CDR3 consists of 15 residues. The germline V gene has CDR1 GTSNPN and CDR2 SVGIG (reference sequence). V was clipped by 0 bases and J by 5 bases, with 13 bases between them. This chain's CDR3 is CAWSVNSGANEKLFF. The CDR3 region has the DNA TGTGCCTGGAGTGTAAACTCAGGGGCGAATGAAAAACTGTTTTTT.

The chain links TRBV28 to TRBJ2-2; 8 bases agree with TRBD2. The V segment lost 8 bases and the J segment 6 bases; nucleotides outside the gene matches: 11. Per the germline V gene, CDR1 is MDHEN and CDR2 is SYDVKM. The CDR3 runs to 15 residues. Here the CDR3 DNA reads TGTGCCAGCTTCGGGAGGGAGTATGTTTCCGGGGAGCTGTTTTTT. Residues: CASFGREYVSGELFF.

This clone was seen a few times. The chain combines TRBV4-3 with TRBJ1-4; 8 nucleotides line up with TRBD1. Germline V gene data show CDR1 as LGHNA and CDR2 as YSLEER. The CDR3 loop spans 14 amino acids. Trimming took 4 bases from V and 8 from J; bases not matched to a gene: 6. In DNA form, the CDR3 reads TGCGCCAGCAGCCGGGGACAGGTGGGCGAAAAACTGTTTTTT. It specifies CASSRGQVGEKLFF.

The V call is TRBV30, the J call TRBJ1-2, with D hard to call. Germline V gene data show CDR1 as GTSNPN and CDR2 as SVGIG (reference sequence). The V and J ends lost 1 base and 6 bases respectively, with 9 bases between them. The CDR3 length is 12 residues. DNA of the CDR3: TGTGCCTGGAGTGCCCTGCCTAATGGCTACACCTTC. This encodes CAWSALPNGYTF.

The V call is TRBV6-6, the J call TRBJ1-5, with 9 positions matching TRBD1. Germline values: CDR1 MNHNY, CDR2 SVGAGI (reference sequence). The CDR3 covers 14 residues. Trimming at V came to 6 bases and at J to 6 bases, leaving 6 bases not matched to a gene. DNA of the CDR3: TGTGCCAGCAGACAGGGGGCACTCAGTCAGCCCCAGCATTTT. This sequence encodes CASRQGALSQPQHF.

A few counts support this clone. The rearrangement joins TRBV6-5 to TRBJ2-7; 7 bases line up with TRBD2. The CDR3 is 14 amino acids. The germline V gene encodes CDR1 MNHEY and CDR2 SVGAGI. With V trimmed by 0 bases and J by 6 bases, 5 bases remained unmatched. The CDR3 bases are TGTGCCAGCAGTTACTCCGGGTGGGGGGGCGAGCAGTACTTC. This translates into CASSYSGWGGEQYF.

J is TRBJ2-3 and V is TRBV29-1; D perhaps matches TRBD2 (6 bases). V dropped 4 bases and J dropped 1 base, with 9 bases sitting between them. This CDR3 is built from 13 residues. Per germline, CDR1 SQVTM and CDR2 ANQGSEA. CDR3 bases: TGCAGCGTTGTTCCGGGAGGCACAGATACGCAGTATTTT. The encoded protein is CSVVPGGTDTQYF.

The chain combines TRBV6-2 or TRBV6-3 with TRBJ1-5; D unresolved. Germline CDR1 reads MNHEY; CDR2 reads SVGEGT. This CDR3 is 15 amino acids long. The V and J ends lost 5 bases and 0 bases respectively, with 11 bases between them. CDR3 protein: CASSAEEYSNQPQHF. In DNA form, the CDR3 reads TGTGCCAGCAGTGCCGAGGAATATAGCAATCAGCCCCAGCATTTT.

The chain recombines TRBV7-8 with TRBJ1-1; perhaps TRBD1 as D (5 bases). The CDR3 is 15 amino acids. CDR1 is SGHVS and CDR2 is FQNEAQ in the germline V gene. V dropped 5 bases and J dropped 0 bases, with 13 bases sitting between them. The DNA for the CDR3 is TGTGCCAGCAGCAATCGGCGGGGCCTGAACACTGAAGCTTTCTTT. Its translation: CASSNRRGLNTEAFF.

The table lists this clone with a few counts. The chain uses TRBV9 and TRBJ2-5; 9 positions match TRBD2. V shed 6 bases, J shed 3 bases, and the junction held 6 bases outside the gene matches. Germline values: CDR1 SGDLS, CDR2 YYNGEE. CDR3 length: 14 residues. CDR3 nucleotide sequence: TGTGCCAGCACCCCCTTAGCGGGAGAAGAGACCCAGTACTTC. Translated, it gives CASTPLAGEETQYF.

The table lists this clone with a count of one. CDR3 sequence (DNA): TGCAGCGTGGGGACTAGCGGGAACACCGGGGAGCTGTTTTTT. It yields the protein CSVGTSGNTGELFF. The J gene is TRBJ2-2, the V gene TRBV29-1, with TRBD2 matching over 11 bases. CDR3 length: 14 amino acids. Germline V lookup: CDR1 SQVTM, CDR2 ANQGSEA. V was clipped by 6 bases and J by 1 base; unmatched bases: 1.

The gene calls are TRBV15 and TRBJ1-6; possibly TRBD1 for D (5 bases). From germline, CDR1 is LNHNV and CDR2 YYDKDF (reference sequence). Trimming shortened V by 1 base and J by 5 bases, and 9 bases separated the two germline ends. The length of the CDR3 is 15 residues. The CDR3 sequence: CATSRGRVDNSPLHF. The CDR3 DNA is TGTGCCACCAGCAGAGGCAGGGTGGATAATTCACCCCTCCACTTT.

CDR3 coding DNA: TGTGCCAGCAGGTCCACAGGGGAAAGTTCACCCCTCCACTTT. It codes for CASRSTGESSPLHF. This chain uses TRBV6-6 with TRBJ1-6; 7 bases align to TRBD1. Trimming took 6 bases from V and 9 from J; bases not matched to a gene: 8. This CDR3 is 14 amino acids long. The germline V gene has CDR1 MNHNY and CDR2 SVGAGI (reference sequence).